This T cell receptor beta chain derives from a study of T cell responses to AZD1222 COVID-19 vaccine (dated by TCRdb to the early 2020s). For the wider study: A total of 233 trial participants underwent TCR sequencing, of whom nearly 210 had received two doses of AZD1222 and about 26 had received two doses of the MenACWY control vaccine. Enrollment into the trials was organized by age into subgroups of 18-55, 56-69 and 70-plus years, and those subgroups contained roughly 150, 30 and 60 TCR-sequenced participants, respectively.

From the germline V gene, CDR1 is MDHEN and CDR2 is SYDVKM. The CDR3 runs 17 amino acids, cysteine and valine included. Only the CDR3 region is kept as DNA, spanning 51 bases read in frame from base 1. For this chain, trimming is 6 bases at the V end and 4 bases at the J end, and the number of junction bases without a gene match is 11. Of note for this clone: Its antigen is not yet known. The sample holds no much larger clone one base away, and base qualities are not on file.

The CDR3 regions of human TCRbeta chains were analyzed by immunosequencing. Per the original workflow: Repertoire TCRs were checked for matches against a reference library of SARS-CoV-2-specific TCRs that had been generated using the MIRA antigen-specificity platform. Breadth was defined as the fraction of unique TCRs that were SARS-CoV-2-associated. Depth was defined as the fraction of total T cells that were SARS-CoV-2-associated. Using the MIRA data, each spike-specific TCR was assigned both to the spike region to which the TCR was reactive and to a CD4 or CD8 class. Log10-transformed breadth and depth values were compared by one-way ANOVA with Sidak's multiple comparisons tests. TCRdb mirrors the immuneACCESS table, restricted to in-frame sequences. Some clones are absent from its copies; in checked studies, under half trace to an unresolved V gene, and the reason for the others is unknown. Clone size and V and J calls were adopted from that table, with D and trimming inferred from the DNA. The sample data list around 160,000 clones, and about 81% of these were observed just once. Of the sample, roughly 4.5% is held by the ten largest clones.

The meaning of the sample's time point label: baseline before first vaccination. What the treatment or condition label conveys for this sample: meningococcal conjugate vaccine given as trial control. The vaccinee samples were drawn from two UK trials, COV001 and COV002, one of which was a single-blind randomized controlled phase 2/3 trial testing AZD1222 (ChAdOx1 nCoV-19) in healthy adults. For TCRbeta chain sequencing, PBMC samples were collected from trial participants at day 0 and at day 28 after the second dose. What the authors observed across the whole study: Epitopes outside the regions mutated in the B.1.351 and B.1.1.7 variants were reportedly recognized by nearly half of the unique spike-specific TCRs. Because no samples from the day 14 peak response were available, repertoires could be characterized only after the peak T cell response. After two AZD1222 doses, both the breadth and the depth of spike-specific TCRs were significantly higher than at day 0 and than in MenACWY recipients. The 56-69-year group was small, and its depth increase did not reach significance, likely because of low power. Participants were mostly white British and included more females than males, and it was suggested by the authors that clonal diversity may have been underestimated. Only five or six AZD1222 recipients were SARS-CoV-2 seropositive at baseline, limiting conclusions about previously exposed vaccinees. The vaccine-associated CD4 TCRs covered the entire spike protein, and the dominant responses fell in regions 160-218 and 743-854.

This sequence uses TRBV28 and TRBJ2-7; 14 nucleotides in the junction match TRBD2. The receptor was derived from an adult in good health. The sample was peripheral blood, taken on day 0 of MenACWY control vaccination. In nucleotides, the sequence is TGTGCCAGCAGAACGACTAGCGGGGGGGCCATAGGATACGAGCAGTACGTC. It codes for CASRTTSGGAIGYEQYV.